This T cell receptor (beta chain) was documented in a study of shared clonotypes between healthy human individuals. CCR7-negative CD45RA+ TemRA cells were combined with CD45RO+ cells to form CD8 memory. The CDR3 consists of 18 residues. With V trimmed by 0 bases and J by 7 bases, 14 bases remained unmatched. The germline gives CDR1 LGHNA, CDR2 YSLEER. Authors' data handling: As immunoSEQ supplied junction-only sequences (without quality scores), filtering differed. TCRdb's table, derived via immunoSEQ multiplex PCR, lists solely in-frame clones and lacks some. V and J calls plus clone size are reproduced from that table; the DNA served to infer D and trimming. In the table there are approximately 710,000 clones, around 91% of which are singletons. General study findings and limits: Donors were few, which limited the genetic and exposure-history diversity represented.

Concerning this clone: The antigen is not known.

The sequenced sample consisted of memory CD8+ T cells from PBMCs. Subset meaning: CD45RO+ cells pooled with CCR7-negative TemRA cells. This TCR was sampled from a man aged 18 to 30 in good health. Some clones in this sample may be carry-over from other donors' samples. This chain joins TRBV4-3 and TRBJ2-1; 8 nucleotides match TRBD2. The CDR3 DNA follows: TGCGCCAGCAGCCAAGATCGGGTTAGCGGCCCGGGGGGGAATGAGCAGTTCTTC. Translated, it gives CASSQDRVSGPGGNEQFF.